Listed below are T cell receptor beta chains from one sample, sequenced in a study of regulatory T cells in long-lasting Graves disease. TCRdb itself ran the multiplex PCR reads through MiXCR, one entry per CDR3 protein. In the table there are around 400,000 distinct CDR3 sequences, 12% of which are singletons. The same specimen was also included in a second study, on T cells in Graves' hyperthyroidism and ophthalmopathy.

The sequences come from peripheral blood mononuclear cells (PBMCs), collected at new diagnosis, from a patient treated with antithyroid drugs. The receptors here all came from a woman between 18 and 29 years old with Graves disease. CDR3s include the opening cysteine and the closing phenylalanine or tryptophan. Rows may omit the clone size; those that give it use once, few, many or a size class.

CDR3	size	V	J
CASSPPLHRATQPQHF	-	TRBV18	TRBJ1-5
CASSLPGLAGAKETQYF	many	TRBV7-2	TRBJ2-5
CSARNPYNEQFF	many	TRBV20-1	TRBJ2-1
CASSLDRSSLEGGPLPYEQYF	many	TRBV11-2	TRBJ2-7
CSARQGTEETQYF	few	TRBV20-1	TRBJ2-5
CASSFGRRDEQFF	few	TRBV5-6	TRBJ2-1
CSARFQSSYNEQFF	many	TRBV20-1	TRBJ2-1
CASSQDLGLAGDTQYF	few	TRBV3-1	TRBJ2-3
CASSVGVWQGHYEQYF	many	TRBV9	TRBJ2-7
CSARDTINTEAFF	few	TRBV20-1	TRBJ1-1
CASEYRGGGETQYF	few	TRBV12-3/TRBV12-4	-
CSAEGWIPYNEQFF	many	TRBV29-1	TRBJ2-1
CASGFLASGPPVQYF	-	TRBV12-5	TRBJ2-3
CASSPPPGTPLWNEQFF	many	TRBV28	TRBJ2-1
CSVGGHANTEAFF	many	TRBV29-1	TRBJ1-1
CASSFRGYTF	many	TRBV27	TRBJ1-2
CASSTSGRYTGELFF	many	TRBV12-3/TRBV12-4	TRBJ2-2
CASSLGGTDNQPQHF	-	TRBV5-4	TRBJ1-5
CASSLDLSGFFKLVHEQFF	many	TRBV11-2	TRBJ2-1
CASSQRPQDRYGAGGESDTQYF	few	TRBV4-1	TRBJ2-3
CAIAGGGSLQETQYF	-	TRBV10-3	TRBJ2-5
CSVGGLADNEQFF	many	TRBV29-1	TRBJ2-1
CASSPGVADEQFF	many	TRBV18	TRBJ2-1
CAIRIYRGRNTEAFF	many	TRBV6-1	TRBJ1-1
CASSPRPIYPQHF	-	TRBV25-1	TRBJ1-5
CASSFLGQYTGELFF	many	TRBV7-9	TRBJ2-2
CASSQGSGELFF	many	TRBV7-2	TRBJ2-2
CASSLVVGRNEQFF	many	TRBV7-2	TRBJ2-1
CASSTRGGDYGYTF	-	TRBV12-3/TRBV12-4	TRBJ1-2
CASSSRARWGPYNEQYF	-	TRBV6-2/TRBV6-3	TRBJ2-7
CASWTGSNYGYTF	few	TRBV12-3/TRBV12-4	TRBJ1-2
CSAREDRVLTFF	few	TRBV20-1	TRBJ1-1
CASGPWDGGADTQYF	many	TRBV7-9	TRBJ2-3
CASSSGLSPWDTQYF	many	TRBV4-2	TRBJ2-3
CASRAGQNTGELFF	-	TRBV5-4	TRBJ2-2
CASRNWKRGVTGELFF	few	TRBV19	TRBJ2-2
CASSLPTSGAASHTDTQYF	many	TRBV7-6	TRBJ2-3
CATGGGSYNEQFF	few	TRBV6-1	TRBJ2-1
CAISLGTGGYTF	-	TRBV10-3	TRBJ1-2
CASSWDSDVYEQYF	many	TRBV6-9	TRBJ2-7
CASSVEGSGGSYNEQFF	few	TRBV9	TRBJ2-1
CSARLGLAGSVQYF	many	TRBV20-1	TRBJ2-7
CSARGPGNTGELFF	many	TRBV20-1	TRBJ2-2
CASSYGEVGNQPQHF	-	TRBV6-9	TRBJ1-5
CASSFTSGIAYEQYF	-	TRBV27	TRBJ2-7
CASSLTGTGQRETQYF	many	TRBV11-3	TRBJ2-5
CASRQDTPLSWRVGADTQYF	-	TRBV4-1	TRBJ2-3
CASSLLATGELFF	-	TRBV27	TRBJ2-2
CASSGVLAERDTQYF	few	TRBV6-2/TRBV6-3	TRBJ2-3
CASSPLGEQFF	many	TRBV7-9	TRBJ2-1
CASSPRGTDTQYF	many	TRBV6-2/TRBV6-3	TRBJ2-3
CASSLYSETQYF	many	TRBV28	TRBJ2-5